Listed below are T cell receptor beta chains from one sample, sequenced in a study of T cells and Merkel cell carcinoma outcomes. This table comes from immunoSEQ multiplex PCR, and its TCRdb copy is limited to in-frame clones, with some not included. The sample shows about 15,000 clones, about 87% of them seen only once. The material sequenced was tumor tissue from Merkel cell carcinoma. Every receptor here comes from a human donor with Merkel cell carcinoma. CDR3s include the opening cysteine and the closing phenylalanine or tryptophan. A D gene is named only where the DNA matches it firmly. Not every row has a clone size; where given, it reads once, few, many or a size class.

size | J | D | V | DNA | CDR3
. | TRBJ2-5 | . | TRBV18 | TGTGCCAGCTCACCCACAGGTTCTCATGATACCCAGTACTTC | CASSPTGSHDTQYF
. | TRBJ2-7 | TRBD2 | TRBV11-2 | TGTGCCAGCAGCTTCTGGGGGATAGCGGGGTTAATGGGCCCTTACGAGCAGTACTTC | CASSFWGIAGLMGPYEQYF
. | TRBJ1-6 | . | TRBV15 | TGTGCCACCAGCAGAGATCTTAATTCACCCCTCCACTTT | CATSRDLNSPLHF
once | TRBJ2-2 | . | TRBV30 | TGTGCCTGGAGTGTAACCGGGGAGCTGTTTTTT | CAWSVTGELFF
. | TRBJ2-1 | TRBD1 | TRBV9 | TGTGCCAGCAGCGCGACGGGACAGGGGAGGGATGAGCAGTTCTTC | CASSATGQGRDEQFF
. | TRBJ1-1 | . | TRBV11-3 | TGTGCCAGCAGCTTAGATATGTCAGGCCAAGCTTTCTTT | CASSLDMSGQAFF
. | TRBJ2-1 | TRBD2 | TRBV28 | TGTGCCAGCAGTCTAGTAACTAGCGGGAGAATCCATGAGCAGTTCTTC | CASSLVTSGRIHEQFF
. | TRBJ2-7 | . | TRBV13 | TGTGCCAGCAGCCGCACCGACTGGAAAACAGGCTCTTACGAGCAGTACTTC | CASSRTDWKTGSYEQYF
. | TRBJ1-4 | . | TRBV4-1 | TGCGCCAGCAGCCTAACCCCCGGAAGCGAAAAACTGTTTTTT | CASSLTPGSEKLFF
. | TRBJ1-1 | . | TRBV27 | TGTGCCAGCAGTTCAGCCCGGGCTGTGAACACTGAAGCTTTCTTT | CASSSARAVNTEAFF
. | TRBJ2-3 | TRBD2 | TRBV4-2 | TGTGCCAGCAGCCAAGTTAGCGGGGGGGGCACAGATACGCAGTATTTT | CASSQVSGGGTDTQYF
. | TRBJ1-5 | . | TRBV20-1 | TGCAGTGCGGGTCAGCCCCAGCATTTT | CSAGQPQHF
few | TRBJ1-5 | TRBD1 | TRBV29-1 | TGCAGCGTTTCCGGGACAGGGAACGAGCCCCAGCATTTT | CSVSGTGNEPQHF
. | TRBJ1-5 | . | TRBV7-2 | TGTGCCAGCAGCTCAGACAGGAATCAGCCCCAGCATTTT | CASSSDRNQPQHF
once | TRBJ1-4 | TRBD1 | TRBV28 | TGTGCCAGCAGTTCGACCGGGACAGGGGTCTGGGGACTGTTTTTT | CASSSTGTGVWGLFF
few | TRBJ2-3 | . | TRBV9 | TGTGCCAGCAGCGTAAACTTAGCGACTAGCACAGATACGCAGTATTTT | CASSVNLATSTDTQYF
. | TRBJ1-1 | TRBD1 | TRBV12-5 | TGTGCTAGTGGGATGAACAGGGGGCTGGGCACTGAAGCTTTCTTT | CASGMNRGLGTEAFF
. | TRBJ1-1 | . | TRBV6-5 | TGTGCCAGCGTCCGTGGGGGGACCTCGAACACTGAAGCTTTCTTT | CASVRGGTSNTEAFF
. | TRBJ2-2 | TRBD1 | TRBV5-1 | TGCGCCAGCAGCTTGTATTTCGGACAGGGGGCGTCCGGGGAGCTGTTTTTT | CASSLYFGQGASGELFF
. | TRBJ2-7 | . | TRBV7-8 | TGTGCCAGCAGCTTAGCGAGGGGCCCCGAGCAGTACTTC | CASSLARGPEQYF
. | TRBJ2-4 | . | TRBV18 | TGTGCCAGCTCACCAGGGGTTCTAGCCAAAAACATTCAGTACTTC | CASSPGVLAKNIQYF
. | TRBJ2-2 | TRBD2 | TRBV7-2 | TGTGCCAGCAGACGGCTAGCGGGAGCGGATACCGGGGAGCTGTTTTTT | CASRRLAGADTGELFF
. | TRBJ2-2 | TRBD2 | TRBV5-1 | TGCGCCAGCAGCTTGGATGGGGGGGCCGGGGAGCTGTTTTTT | CASSLDGGAGELFF
. | TRBJ1-1 | . | TRBV20-1 | TGCAGTGCTACTGTGGGCAGGGAAGCTTTCTTT | CSATVGREAFF
once | TRBJ2-7 | . | TRBV27 | TGTGCCAGCGGCCAAGGCAGGGGCTACGAGCAGTACTTC | CASGQGRGYEQYF
. | TRBJ1-2 | . | TRBV27 | TGTGCCAGCAGTCCCCGTGGAGATGGCTACACCTTC | CASSPRGDGYTF
. | TRBJ2-1 | . | TRBV27 | TGTGCCAGCAAAACTAGCCCCTCGAATGAGCAGTTCTTC | CASKTSPSNEQFF
. | TRBJ2-3 | . | TRBV5-1 | TGCGCCAGCAGCTTGGAGGCAGCTAGCACAGATACGCAGTATTTT | CASSLEAASTDTQYF
once | TRBJ2-5 | TRBD1 | TRBV5-1 | TGCGCCAGCAGCTGGGGAGGCAGGGGGCTTGGAGAGACCCAGTACTTC | CASSWGGRGLGETQYF
. | TRBJ2-7 | . | TRBV13 | TGTGCCAGCAGCCCATCAGGGAAACTAGCCTACGAGCAGTACTTC | CASSPSGKLAYEQYF
. | TRBJ2-7 | . | TRBV9 | TGTGCCAGCAGCGTAGACGCGGTTACCTACGAGCAGTACTTC | CASSVDAVTYEQYF
. | TRBJ1-1 | . | TRBV19 | TGTGCCAGTAGCGCCCCGGGTTCTATCCCTGAAGCTTTCTTT | CASSAPGSIPEAFF
few | TRBJ2-7 | TRBD2 | TRBV9 | TGTGCCAGCAGCACAGCTAGCGGTACTGCCTACGAGCAGTACTTC | CASSTASGTAYEQYF
. | TRBJ2-7 | TRBD2 | TRBV9 | TGTGCCAGCAGCGTAGGGACTAGCGGGGTCTACGAGCAGTACTTC | CASSVGTSGVYEQYF
. | TRBJ2-1 | . | TRBV2 | TGTGCCAGCAGTCTGCAAGCCCCCAATGAGCAGTTCTTC | CASSLQAPNEQFF
. | TRBJ1-4 | . | TRBV5-1 | TGCGCCAGCAGCTCGGGACACATTGAAAAACTGTTTTTT | CASSSGHIEKLFF
once | TRBJ2-7 | . | TRBV18 | TGTGCCAGCTCCAGGGGGTTCTCGGGGGTAAACGAGCAGTACTTC | CASSRGFSGVNEQYF
. | TRBJ1-5 | . | TRBV12-5 | TGTGCTAGTGGTTTAAATCAGCCCCAGCATTTT | CASGLNQPQHF